The TCR beta chain under discussion was sequenced for a study of blood T cells in healthy people across ages. A second PCR, run for roughly 7 to 12 cycles, used a sample-barcoded 5' primer plus a J-beta primer mix. Template switching added a 12-random-nucleotide identifier to every cDNA molecule. TCRdb recomputed calls from the 5' RACE reads with MiXCR, one row per CDR3 protein. The table lists roughly 1.4 million distinct CDR3 sequences, approximately 59% of them singletons. Study-wide results and caveats: Higher diversity and more naive CD4+ cells were features of long-lived donors, compared to aged donors. Samples with more naive T cells showed higher observed beta diversity.

This CDR3 spans 18 amino acids. Germline V gene lookup returns CDR1 MDHEN and CDR2 SYDVKM. Trimming stripped 1 base from V and 0 bases from J, with 17 bases between. This clonotype was counted a few times. Antigen specificity is unknown. V gene TRBV28 combines with J gene TRBJ2-3, with D possibly being TRBD1 (5 bases). The sample taken for sequencing was blood. This TCR was sampled from a man aged 18 to 35 in good health. The DNA for the CDR3 is TGTGCCAGCAGTTTATCCAGGGTCTTCGACCTTAGCACAGATACGCAGTATTTT. The encoded protein is CASSLSRVFDLSTDTQYF.